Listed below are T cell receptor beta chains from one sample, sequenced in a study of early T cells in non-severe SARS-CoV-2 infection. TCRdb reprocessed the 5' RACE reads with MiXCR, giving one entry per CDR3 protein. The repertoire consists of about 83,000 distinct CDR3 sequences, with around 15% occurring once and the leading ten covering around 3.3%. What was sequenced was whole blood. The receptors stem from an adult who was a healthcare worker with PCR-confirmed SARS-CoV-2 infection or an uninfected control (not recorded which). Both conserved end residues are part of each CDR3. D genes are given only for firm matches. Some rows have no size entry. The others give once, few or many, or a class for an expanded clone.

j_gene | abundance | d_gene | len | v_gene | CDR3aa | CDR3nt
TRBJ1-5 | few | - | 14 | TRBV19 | CASSIGGYNQPQHF | TGTGCCAGTAGTATTGGCGGATACAATCAGCCCCAGCATTTT
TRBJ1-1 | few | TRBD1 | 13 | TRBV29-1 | CSVVRGRTTEAFF | TGCAGCGTTGTTAGGGGGCGAACGACTGAAGCTTTCTTT
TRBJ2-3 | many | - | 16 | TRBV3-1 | CASTQWDPREADTQYF | TGTGCCAGCACTCAATGGGACCCGCGGGAAGCGGATACGCAGTATTTT
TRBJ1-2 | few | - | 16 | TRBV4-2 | CASSPSSGGRDYGYTF | TGTGCCAGCAGCCCCTCCTCCGGAGGCAGGGACTATGGCTACACCTTC
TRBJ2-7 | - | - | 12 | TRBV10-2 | CASSDSSGEQYF | TGCGCCAGCAGTGATTCGTCTGGTGAGCAGTACTTC
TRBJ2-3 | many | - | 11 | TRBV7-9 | CAGGNTDTQYF | TGTGCCGGGGGAAACACAGATACGCAGTATTTT
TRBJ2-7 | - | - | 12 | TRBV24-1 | CATSQGAYEQYF | TGTGCCACCAGTCAGGGTGCCTACGAGCAGTACTTC
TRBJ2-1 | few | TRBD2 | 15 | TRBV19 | CASTSTSGGYNEQFF | TGTGCCAGTACTTCGACTAGCGGGGGGTACAATGAGCAGTTCTTC
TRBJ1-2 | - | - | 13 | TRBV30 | CAWSVKGNYGYTF | TGTGCCTGGAGTGTAAAGGGGAACTATGGCTACACCTTC
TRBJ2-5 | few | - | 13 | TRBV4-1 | CASRGGPQETQYF | TGCGCCAGCAGGGGGGGCCCCCAAGAGACCCAGTACTTC
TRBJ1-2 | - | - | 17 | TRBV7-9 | CASSLDGHQASPGGYTF | TGTGCCAGCAGCTTGGACGGACACCAAGCCTCGCCGGGCGGCTACACCTTC
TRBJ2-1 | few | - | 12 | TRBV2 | CASRDSGERQFF | TGTGCCAGCAGGGACTCAGGGGAAAGGCAGTTCTTC
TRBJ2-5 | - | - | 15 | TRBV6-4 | CASSLSPGGAGTQYF | TGTGCCAGCAGCCTCTCCCCGGGGGGCGCAGGGACCCAGTACTTC
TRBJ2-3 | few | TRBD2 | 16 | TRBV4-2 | CASSQDSSGGIDTQYF | TGTGCCAGCAGCCAAGACTCTAGCGGGGGAATAGATACGCAGTATTTT
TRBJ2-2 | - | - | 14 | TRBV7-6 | CVGGGGPDTGELFF | TGTGTCGGGGGCGGGGGCCCGGACACCGGGGAGCTGTTTTTT
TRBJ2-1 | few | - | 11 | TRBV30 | CALGHYNEQFF | TGTGCACTAGGACATTACAATGAGCAGTTCTTC